Below, 18 T cell receptor beta chains from the same sample are listed, as sequenced in a study of neurological immune-mediated disorders (dated by TCRdb to about 2019). Receptor libraries were prepared by 5' RACE. The sequencer was an Illumina HiSeq 2500. TCRdb took the public reads, trimmed them with fastp at Q25, ran MiXCR for clone calling and kept in-frame beta chains. Each CDR3 protein appears once, grouped with its most common genes and DNA. This sample gives around 53,000 distinct CDR3 sequences in total; roughly 4.4% of them show up just once. Together, the top ten hold 2.5% to 3.5% of the sample. The sequenced material came from PBMCs. The receptors here all came from a man aged 45-65 years with multiple sclerosis.

This clonotype was recorded many times. V usage is TRBV20-1 and J usage is TRBJ2-5, with 7 bases that match TRBD2. Germline V gene lookup returns CDR1 DFQATT and CDR2 SNEGSKA (reference sequence). J lost 5 bases, V lost 6 bases, and 6 bases had no gene match. This CDR3 has 12 amino acids. CDR3 in DNA: TGCAGTGCCATGGGGGGGAGGGAGACCCAGTACTTC. Translating gives CSAMGGRETQYF.

This clonotype was observed at least ten times. The chain couples TRBV29-1 to TRBJ1-2; D is possibly TRBD1 (6 bases). Trimming shortened V by 7 bases and J by 8 bases, and 17 bases separated the two germline ends. Germline lookup yields CDR1 SQVTM and CDR2 ANQGSEA. The CDR3 contains 12 residues. The CDR3 sequence is CSDTDWGRGYTF. In nucleotides, the CDR3 is TGCAGCGATACTGACTGGGGGCGAGGCTACACCTTC.

This clonotype has ten or more counts. The V call is TRBV7-9, the J call TRBJ2-4; 8 bases are a match to TRBD2. V gave up 5 bases and J gave up 7 bases; unmatched junction bases: 10. The V gene's germline CDR1 is SEHNR and CDR2 FQNEAQ (reference sequence). The CDR3 length is 15 residues. The CDR3 DNA reads as TGTGCCAGCAGCCCCCGGGGGGGGATTGGGAACATTCAGTACTTC. It specifies CASSPRGGIGNIQYF.

This clonotype showed up many times. V is TRBV29-1 and J is TRBJ2-1; D call uncertain. The CDR3 runs 13 residues. From germline, CDR1 is SQVTM and CDR2 ANQGSEA. The V gene lost 5 bases and the J gene lost 1 base, with 9 bases spanning the gap. CDR3 in amino acids: CSVPDMSYNEQFF. The CDR3 nucleotides read TGCAGCGTTCCCGACATGTCCTACAATGAGCAGTTCTTC.

In this sample, this clonotype turned up many times. This chain uses TRBV5-1 with TRBJ2-2, with D possibly TRBD2 on 6 matching bases. CDR1 SGHRS and CDR2 YFSETQ come from the germline V gene. Trimming stripped 7 bases from V and 3 bases from J, with 13 bases between. CDR3 length: 14 amino acids. CDR3 sequence reads: CASCREPHTGELFF. CDR3 DNA sequence: TGCGCCAGCTGTCGGGAGCCCCACACCGGGGAGCTGTTTTTT.

In this sample, this clonotype turned up a few times. As DNA, the CDR3 is TGTGCCAGCAGTCAAGCGGAGACAGATACGCAGTATTTT. Translated: CASSQAETDTQYF. The chain links TRBV6-4 to TRBJ2-3, with D possibly matching TRBD2 (5 bases). Germline V gene sequence: CDR1 MRHNA, CDR2 SNTAGT. The CDR3 has 13 residues. The V end was cut by 5 bases, the J end by 3 bases, with 9 bases between.

This clonotype has just a few counts. The chain couples TRBV19 to TRBJ2-2, with a tentative D call TRBD2 (5 bases). CDR1 LNHDA and CDR2 SQIVND come from the germline V gene (reference sequence). Trimming removed 9 bases at V and 5 bases at J, with 16 bases between. This CDR3 region has 14 residues. CDR3 nucleotides: TGTGCCAGCCAACAAGGGAGAGGTACCGGGGAGCTGTTTTTT. Translation gives CASQQGRGTGELFF.

This clonotype was detected many times. The chain links TRBV9 to TRBJ2-2; D is ambiguous. The CDR3 runs 12 residues. Germline values: CDR1 SGDLS, CDR2 YYNGEE. V was cut by 4 bases and J by 5 bases, with 6 bases left in between. The CDR3 region is CASSPPTGELFF. The CDR3 DNA is TGTGCCAGCAGCCCCCCGACCGGGGAGCTGTTTTTT.

This clonotype appeared many times. The V call is TRBV5-6, the J call TRBJ2-1; TRBD2 might be the D (6 bases). The CDR3 is made up of 14 amino acids. With 0 bases removed from V and 8 bases from J, the gap between germline ends came to 12 bases. Germline V gene lookup returns CDR1 SGHDT and CDR2 YYEEEE. The CDR3 loop reads CASSLGLGSDEQFF. The CDR3 region has the DNA TGTGCCAGCAGCTTGGGACTAGGGTCCGATGAGCAGTTCTTC.

This clonotype appeared many times. J is TRBJ1-2 and V is TRBV5-1; D is uncertain. Germline V gene sequence: CDR1 SGHRS, CDR2 YFSETQ. V shed 0 bases and J shed 6 bases, with 15 bases lying between them. The CDR3 is 15 residues long. The CDR3 DNA sequence: TGCGCCAGCAGCTTGGAACAGCCCCGGAGGGATGGCTACACCTTC. Translation: CASSLEQPRRDGYTF.

This clonotype was seen at least ten times. This chain joins TRBV20-1 and TRBJ2-7, with 8 bases aligning to TRBD2. The germline V gene encodes CDR1 DFQATT and CDR2 SNEGSKA (reference sequence). The CDR3 totals 13 residues. Germline trimming cut 4 bases from V and 2 bases from J; bases unmatched to any gene: 4. The DNA for the CDR3 is TGCAGTGCTACAGGGCGGGAGGCCTACGAGCAGTACTTC. Amino acid sequence: CSATGREAYEQYF.

This clonotype occurred a few times. J is TRBJ1-2 and V is TRBV5-1; no clear D. The V end lost 0 bases, the J end lost 5 bases, and 8 bases lay between the germline ends. From germline, CDR1 is SGHRS and CDR2 YFSETQ. The CDR3 is made up of 13 amino acids. CDR3 sequence reads: CASSLDPKYGYTF. CDR3 nucleotide sequence: TGCGCCAGCAGCTTGGACCCCAAATATGGCTACACCTTC. Filled out from reference TRBV5-1 and TRBJ1-2, the complete variable domain reads KAGVTQTPRYLIKTRGQQVTLSCSPISGHRSVSWYQQTPGQGLQFLFEYFSETQRNKGNFPGRFSGRQFSNSRSEMNVSTLELGDSALYLCASSLDPKYGYTFGSGTRLTVV.

This clonotype was seen many times. V usage is TRBV5-5 and J usage is TRBJ1-5; TRBD1 aligns across 9 bases. The CDR3 has 16 amino acids. Germline-derived CDR1 and CDR2 are SGHKS and YYEKEE (reference sequence). After removal of 0 bases from V and 2 bases from J, the junction contained 3 bases not matched to a gene. CDR3: CASSLGTGEGNQPQHF. In DNA, the CDR3 is TGTGCCAGCAGCTTGGGGACAGGGGAGGGCAATCAGCCCCAGCATTTT.

This clonotype was picked up many times. The DNA of the CDR3 is TGTGCCACCTTAGCGGGGGCAGAGACCCAGTACTTC. It yields the protein CATLAGAETQYF. The V gene is TRBV10-3, the J gene TRBJ2-5, with 9 bases lining up with TRBD2. CDR1 is ENHRY and CDR2 is SYGVKD in the germline V gene. This CDR3 spans 12 amino acids. J lost 4 bases, V lost 10 bases, and 4 bases had no gene match.

This clonotype was seen more than once but under ten times. The chain carries TRBV4-2 and TRBJ2-2; maybe TRBD2 (5 bases). Trimming removed 4 bases at V and 4 bases at J, with 13 bases between. The CDR3 spans 15 residues. The V gene's germline CDR1 is LGHNA and CDR2 YNFKEQ. The CDR3 coding sequence is TGTGCCAGCAGCCCGAGTCCGGGGAGCACCGGGGAGCTGTTTTTT. This gives the protein CASSPSPGSTGELFF.

This clonotype was counted at least ten times. J is TRBJ2-1 and V is TRBV5-1; 7 nucleotides align to TRBD2. The CDR3 has 16 residues. CDR1 and CDR2 from the germline V gene are SGHRS and YFSETQ. V shed 0 bases, J shed 10 bases, and the junction held 13 bases outside the gene matches. CDR3 sequence: CASSLAMGGRAVEQFF. The DNA of the CDR3 is TGCGCCAGCAGCTTGGCCATGGGGGGGAGGGCCGTGGAGCAGTTCTTC.

This clonotype has ten or more counts. This chain joins TRBV9 and TRBJ2-1; D is unresolved. Trimming pared 0 bases from V and 4 bases from J, leaving 8 bases between. The CDR3 covers 14 residues. Per the germline V gene, CDR1 is SGDLS and CDR2 is YYNGEE. CDR3 sequence reads: CASSVEPIYNEQFF. The CDR3, as DNA: TGTGCCAGCAGCGTAGAGCCTATTTACAATGAGCAGTTCTTC.

Of note for this clonotype: Since no conserved phenylalanine or tryptophan closes the CDR3, a read error is the likely cause. V usage is TRBV20-1 and J usage is TRBJ1-2; TRBD1 aligns across 9 bases. J gave up 4 bases and V 3 bases, and 6 bases lay outside the gene matches. Germline V gene sequence: CDR1 DFQATT, CDR2 SNEGSKA (reference sequence). The CDR3 sequence is 14 residues long. The CDR3 is CSASGTGTFYGYTV. CDR3 bases: TGCAGTGCTAGCGGGACAGGGACCTTCTATGGCTACACCGTC.